Below are 28 T cell receptor beta chains sequenced from a single sample in a study of control samples from healthy donors and cancer patients. Assay: immunoSEQ multiplex PCR; the TCRdb copy retains only in-frame clones and omits some. The sample carries some 150,000 clones, 90% to 95% recorded once. Source material: blood. The receptors stem from a man aged 35-49 years in good health.

This sequence joins TRBV4-3 and TRBJ2-1; D is uncertain. The germline CDR1 and CDR2 sequences are LGHNA and YSLEER. This CDR3 is built from 13 residues. Trimming removed 0 bases at V and 2 bases at J, with 2 bases between. DNA for the CDR3: TGCGCCAGCAGCCAAGAGCCCTACAATGAGCAGTTCTTC. Translated: CASSQEPYNEQFF.

The chain links TRBV10-3 to TRBJ1-6; unclear D gene. The CDR3 loop spans 15 amino acids. V lost 4 bases, J lost 7 bases, and 14 bases lay in between. The germline CDR1 and CDR2 sequences are ENHRY and SYGVKD. CDR3 DNA sequence: TGTGCCATCAGTGCTCTCCGGGAACGAAATTCACCCCTCCACTTT. Amino acids: CAISALRERNSPLHF.

The V gene is TRBV7-9, the J gene TRBJ2-5; a possible D gene is TRBD1 (5 bases). Germline CDR1 is SEHNR and CDR2 is FQNEAQ (reference sequence). Between the trimmed V and J ends, which lost 1 base and 1 base, there was a span of 7 bases. This CDR3 has 14 amino acids. The CDR3, as DNA: TGTGCCAGCAGCTTAGGCGACAGCCAAGAGACCCAGTACTTC. As protein: CASSLGDSQETQYF.

The chain combines TRBV6-6 with TRBJ1-2; no clear D gene. The germline gives CDR1 MNHNY, CDR2 SVGAGI (reference sequence). Trimming removed 6 bases at V and 8 bases at J, with 13 bases between. The CDR3 totals 12 residues. CDR3 sequence reads: CASRYDRKGYTF. The CDR3 nucleotides read TGTGCCAGCAGGTACGATCGGAAGGGCTACACCTTC.

V gene TRBV30 combines with J gene TRBJ2-2; no clear D gene. Trimming took off 4 bases at V and 6 bases at J, with 12 bases between the two ends. Per germline, CDR1 GTSNPN and CDR2 SVGIG (reference sequence). This CDR3 comprises 13 residues. The CDR3 bases are TGTGCCTGGAATACTAAAGGTTCCGGGGAGCTGTTTTTT. It specifies CAWNTKGSGELFF.

The rearrangement links TRBV9 to TRBJ2-7; possibly TRBD1 for D (6 bases). This CDR3 is 12 amino acids long. Germline assignment: CDR1 SGDLS and CDR2 YYNGEE. Trimming shortened V by 3 bases and J by 4 bases, and 8 bases separated the two germline ends. The CDR3 loop reads CASSAGEYEQYF. The CDR3 DNA reads TGTGCCAGCAGCGCAGGGGAATACGAGCAGTACTTC.

The rearrangement uses TRBV19 and TRBJ2-5; no clear D gene. The CDR3 is 12 residues long. Per the germline V gene, CDR1 is LNHDA and CDR2 is SQIVND (reference sequence). V lost 5 bases and J 9 bases, leaving 13 bases between the germline ends. CDR3 nucleotides: TGTGCCAGTAGTTGGACCTCAATGCCCCAGTACTTC. As protein: CASSWTSMPQYF.

This clone was recorded once. The V gene is TRBV14, the J gene TRBJ1-3; the match to TRBD1 covers 7 bases. Germline CDR1 and CDR2: SGHDN and FVKESK. J gave up 0 bases and V 1 base, and 12 bases lay outside the gene matches. The CDR3 sequence is 19 residues long. Written as DNA, the CDR3 is TGTGCCAGCAGCCAAGCTTTCCGGACAGGCCCAGACTCTGGAAACACCATATATTTT. Residues: CASSQAFRTGPDSGNTIYF.

The chain has TRBV24-1 and TRBJ1-5; D remains ambiguous. This CDR3 has 13 amino acids. Germline-derived CDR1 and CDR2 are KGHDR and SFDVKD. Trimming stripped 4 bases from V and 4 bases from J, with 7 bases between. CDR3 loop: CATSETRNQPQHF. Here the CDR3 DNA reads TGTGCCACCAGTGAAACACGTAATCAGCCCCAGCATTTT.

This clone was observed a single time. J is TRBJ1-1 and V is TRBV27; 8 bases align to TRBD1. V lost 6 bases and J lost 3; bases outside the gene matches: 15. This CDR3 is built from 17 residues. The germline V gene has CDR1 MNHEY and CDR2 SMNVEV (reference sequence). DNA of the CDR3: TGTGCCAGCAGGATGACAGGGGCTTTTTTTGCGTACACTGAAGCTTTCTTT. As protein: CASRMTGAFFAYTEAFF.

The gene calls are TRBV9 and TRBJ2-1; D is tentatively TRBD1 or TRBD2 (5 bases each). CDR1 SGDLS and CDR2 YYNGEE come from the germline V gene. The CDR3 extends over 16 amino acids. Trimming took off 3 bases at V and 1 base at J, with 14 bases between the two ends. The CDR3 nucleotides are TGTGCCAGCAGCGCCTTCGGGGACGGTTCCTACAATGAGCAGTTCTTC. It is translated as CASSAFGDGSYNEQFF.

The V and J genes are TRBV5-6 and TRBJ2-4; D is undetermined. Germline V gene sequence: CDR1 SGHDT, CDR2 YYEEEE. Trimming removed 0 bases at V and 3 bases at J, with 13 bases between. The CDR3 has 16 residues. The CDR3 region is CASSLEGSRSKNIQYF. The CDR3 DNA reads as TGTGCCAGCAGCTTGGAGGGTTCTCGAAGCAAAAACATTCAGTACTTC.

This clone was observed a few times. The chain uses TRBV9 and TRBJ1-2; a possible D gene is TRBD1 (6 bases). From germline, CDR1 is SGDLS and CDR2 YYNGEE. The CDR3 length is 14 residues. V was shortened by 3 bases and J by 7 bases, with 16 bases between the two germline ends. CDR3 loop: CASSAFRGTSGYTF. The CDR3 nucleotides read TGTGCCAGCAGCGCGTTCAGGGGAACGAGTGGCTACACCTTC. The full variable domain, its missing parts supplied by reference TRBV9 and TRBJ1-2, is DSGVTQTPKHLITATGQRVTLRCSPRSGDLSVYWYQQSLDQGLQFLIQYYNGEERAKGNILERFSAQQFPDLHSELNLSSLELGDSALYFCASSAFRGTSGYTFGSGTRLTVV.

The gene calls are TRBV5-5 and TRBJ1-2; the match to TRBD1 covers 8 bases. This CDR3 is 14 amino acids long. After removal of 6 bases from V and 8 bases from J, the junction contained 12 bases not matched to a gene. Germline V gene data show CDR1 as SGHKS and CDR2 as YYEKEE (reference sequence). CDR3 loop: CASTRTGGKGGYTF. For the CDR3, the DNA is TGTGCCAGCACTCGTACAGGGGGGAAAGGCGGCTACACCTTC.

The chain links TRBV4-2 to TRBJ1-1; D remains ambiguous. The ends were cut back, 4 bases at V and 3 bases at J, with 12 bases in the middle. Germline assignment: CDR1 LGHNA and CDR2 YNFKEQ. There are 14 residues in the CDR3. CDR3 loop: CASSLNGGDTEAFF. The CDR3 nucleotides are TGTGCCAGCAGCCTCAACGGTGGTGACACTGAAGCTTTCTTT.

The chain employs TRBV7-8 and TRBJ2-3, with D possibly TRBD2 on 5 matching bases. Germline CDR1 reads SGHVS; CDR2 reads FQNEAQ. The length of the CDR3 is 17 residues. Between the trimmed V and J ends, which lost 1 base and 1 base, there was a span of 15 bases. Written as DNA, the CDR3 is TGTGCCAGCAGCTTAGTGCGGGCTTTTTTTGGCACAGATACGCAGTATTTT. This gives the protein CASSLVRAFFGTDTQYF. The full variable domain, in which reference TRBV7-8 and TRBJ2-3 provide the parts outside the CDR3, is GAGVSQSPRYKVAKRGQDVALRCDPISGHVSLFWYQQALGQGPEFLTYFQNEAQLDKSGLPSDRFFAERPEGSVSTLKIQRTQQEDSAVYLCASSLVRAFFGTDTQYFGPGTRLTVL.

The chain employs TRBV5-1 and TRBJ2-7; D possibly uses TRBD1 or TRBD2 (5 bases each). The CDR3 is made up of 14 amino acids. CDR1 is SGHRS, CDR2 YFSETQ, per germline. Trimming took 4 bases from V and 4 from J, leaving 15 bases between them. The CDR3 DNA sequence: TGCGCCAGCAGCGTATCCGGGGCACAATACGAGCAGTACTTC. Its protein product is CASSVSGAQYEQYF. Variable domain in full (rest from reference TRBV5-1 and TRBJ2-7): KAGVTQTPRYLIKTRGQQVTLSCSPISGHRSVSWYQQTPGQGLQFLFEYFSETQRNKGNFPGRFSGRQFSNSRSEMNVSTLELGDSALYLCASSVSGAQYEQYFGPGTRLTVT.

This clone was detected only once. V gene TRBV6-5 combines with J gene TRBJ1-2; 7 bases map to TRBD1. The trim removed 5 bases at V and 6 bases at J, leaving 6 bases unmatched. CDR3 length: 13 residues. Germline V gives CDR1 MNHEY, CDR2 SVGAGI. CDR3 protein: CASSTGTANGYTF. CDR3 DNA: TGTGCCAGCAGTACTGGGACAGCCAATGGCTACACCTTC.

The V call is TRBV6-5, the J call TRBJ1-4; 7 positions agree with TRBD1. V gave up 5 bases and J gave up 5 bases; unmatched junction bases: 8. The CDR3 contains 15 residues. CDR1 MNHEY and CDR2 SVGAGI come from the germline V gene. Here the CDR3 reads CASSRRDRINEKLFF. Here the CDR3 DNA reads TGTGCCAGCAGTCGCAGGGACAGAATAAATGAAAAACTGTTTTTT.

The rearrangement uses TRBV5-6 and TRBJ2-7; D may correspond to TRBD1 or TRBD2 (5 bases each). V dropped 4 bases and J dropped 0 bases, with 14 bases sitting between them. CDR3 size: 15 residues. The germline gives CDR1 SGHDT, CDR2 YYEEEE. The CDR3 region is CASSRGPGPSYEQYF. The CDR3 nucleotides are TGTGCCAGCAGCCGGGGACCGGGGCCCTCCTACGAGCAGTACTTC.

The chain joins TRBV11-3 to TRBJ1-2; 7 positions agree with TRBD1. This CDR3 comprises 16 residues. Germline CDR1 and CDR2: SGHNT and YENEEA. The J segment lost 4 bases and the V segment lost 0 bases, leaving 8 bases of the junction unmatched. CDR3 loop: CASSLDREGGFYGYTF. The CDR3 DNA reads as TGTGCCAGCAGCTTAGATCGGGAAGGGGGCTTCTATGGCTACACCTTC.

This chain uses TRBV5-1 with TRBJ2-5, with D unclear. Germline assignment: CDR1 SGHRS and CDR2 YFSETQ. Trimming cost V 1 base and J 5 bases, with 12 bases left between them. The CDR3 contains 14 residues. CDR3 DNA: TGCGCCAGCAGCTTGTCAAGGGTGGGGGAGACCCAGTACTTC. Protein sequence: CASSLSRVGETQYF.

This clone was observed once. The gene calls are TRBV24-1 and TRBJ2-2; 11 positions agree with TRBD2. Trimming at V came to 0 bases and at J to 1 base, leaving 3 bases not matched to a gene. CDR1 KGHDR and CDR2 SFDVKD come from the germline V gene. CDR3 length equals 18 residues. CDR3 sequence (DNA): TGTGCCACCAGTGATTTGCGCGGGACTAGCGGGAACACCGGGGAGCTGTTTTTT. This gives the protein CATSDLRGTSGNTGELFF.

The V gene is TRBV6-4, the J gene TRBJ2-1, with 11 bases aligning to TRBD2. V lost 5 bases, J lost 4 bases, and 4 bases stayed unmatched. The CDR3 runs 15 residues. Germline loops: CDR1 MRHNA, CDR2 SNTAGT. CDR3 coding DNA: TGTGCCAGCAGTCCCGCTAGCGGGGGGTACAATGAGCAGTTCTTC. It is translated as CASSPASGGYNEQFF.

The chain joins TRBV5-1 to TRBJ2-2; TRBD1 is a possible D gene (6 bases). V was trimmed by 4 bases and J by 7 bases, leaving 17 bases between them. The germline V gene encodes CDR1 SGHRS and CDR2 YFSETQ. CDR3 length: 15 residues. The CDR3 coding sequence is TGCGCCAGCAGCACGGGACACCAAGGACTCGGGGAGCTGTTTTTT. Its translation is CASSTGHQGLGELFF.

The V and J genes are TRBV3-1 (or the pseudogene TRBV3-2) and TRBJ2-3; D remains unclear. CDR1 and CDR2 (germline): LGHDT, YNNKEL (reference sequence). The CDR3 length is 12 residues. Trimming shortened V by 4 bases and J by 7 bases, and 9 bases separated the two germline ends. CDR3 in amino acids: CASSPPGHTQYF. The CDR3 DNA sequence: TGTGCCAGCAGCCCTCCTGGTCATACGCAGTATTTT.

This sequence joins TRBV4-1 and TRBJ2-1; 11 bases are a match to TRBD2. V lost 3 bases and J lost 2; bases outside the gene matches: 3. Per germline, CDR1 MGHRA and CDR2 YSYEKL. The CDR3 has 16 amino acids. The DNA of the CDR3 is TGCGCCAGCAGCCAGGTACTAGCGGGGGCCTACAATGAGCAGTTCTTC. As protein: CASSQVLAGAYNEQFF.

This sequence joins TRBV4-2 and TRBJ2-7; 11 bases are shared with TRBD1. V dropped 1 base and J dropped 1; count of bases not matched to a gene: 3. The CDR3 loop spans 16 amino acids. CDR1 LGHNA and CDR2 YNFKEQ come from the germline V gene. In DNA form, the CDR3 reads TGTGCCAGCAGCCAAGTTGGGGACAGGGGGTCCTACGAGCAGTACTTC. Its protein product is CASSQVGDRGSYEQYF.